Included here is one T cell receptor beta chain sequence, with context. This entry belongs to a study of blood T cell repertoires in COVID-19. Looking at the study overall: Material from acute and convalescent COVID-19 was sourced from the United States, Italy and Spain.

Clinical history reported by participants formed the basis on which cohorts were assigned. The V gene lost 3 bases and the J gene lost 4 bases, with 19 bases spanning the gap. CDR1 is SGHNT and CDR2 is YYREEE in the germline V gene (reference sequence). This CDR3 spans 16 amino acids. Original analysis: Cell counts per sample came from amplifying reference gene primers. Generated by immunoSEQ multiplex PCR, the TCRdb table keeps only in-frame clones and is missing some. Clone size and V and J calls were adopted from that table, with D and trimming inferred from the DNA. The table records 130,000 to 150,000 clones, roughly 80% of them present only once.

The sample comprised PBMCs or T cells enriched from blood (not recorded which). This sequence originates from a man aged 50-59 years who had recovered from COVID-19. The genes are TRBV5-4 and TRBJ1-1; D remains unclear. CDR3 amino acids: CASSSDRGQSGTEAFF. The CDR3 coding sequence is TGTGCCAGCAGCTCCGACCGAGGGCAATCCGGCACTGAAGCTTTCTTT.